Detailed here is one T cell receptor beta chain. This sample is drawn from a study of blood T cell repertoires in COVID-19. Study context: Material from acute and convalescent COVID-19 was sourced from the United States, Italy and Spain.

Germline V gene sequence: CDR1 SGHTA, CDR2 FQGNSA. The CDR3 runs 16 residues. J gave up 5 bases and V 3 bases, and 10 bases lay outside the gene matches. Data came from immunoSEQ multiplex PCR; TCRdb stores just in-frame clones and leaves some out. The profile shows tens of thousands of clones, less than 90% of them singletons. The V and J genes are TRBV7-2 and TRBJ2-3; 8 bases fit TRBD2. Sample: peripheral blood. The sequence derives from an older man with active COVID-19. In nucleotides, the CDR3 is TGTGCCAGCAGCTTTATGGGGGCGGGAGGTAGAGATACGCAGTATTTT. Amino acids: CASSFMGAGGRDTQYF.